Listed here are 5 T cell receptor beta chains from one sample, sequenced in a study of ipilimumab plus nivolumab after autologous stem cell transplantation. The protocol was immunoSEQ multiplex PCR, while the TCRdb copy is restricted to in-frame clones and leaves out a portion. The table includes approximately 15,000 clones, roughly 80% detected once. Sequences were derived from PBMCs, sampled in a trial of ipilimumab plus nivolumab as post-transplant consolidation. The receptors originated from a male donor with diffuse large B-cell lymphoma.

V and J are TRBV23-1 and TRBJ2-7; TRBD2 is a possible D gene (6 bases). TRBV23-1 is labeled an ORF, and its function is uncertain. This CDR3 has 15 amino acids. V dropped 3 bases and J dropped 7 bases, with 19 bases sitting between them. The CDR3: CASSQGGITSGEQYF. The DNA for the CDR3 is TGCGCCAGCAGTCAGGGCGGGATTACTTCCGGGGAGCAGTACTTC.

The chain has TRBV18 and TRBJ2-4; TRBD2 matches at 10 bases. The CDR3 runs to 15 residues. Germline V lookup: CDR1 KGHSH, CDR2 LQKENI. The V and J ends lost 0 bases and 8 bases, in that order; junction bases with no gene match: 4. The CDR3 nucleotides read TGTGCCAGCTCACCACCGCTAGCGGGGGACTACATTCAGTACTTC. Its translation is CASSPPLAGDYIQYF.

In its sample, this clone is medium-sized. Here the CDR3 reads CACSSGSSNTEAFF. CDR3 in DNA: TGTGCCTGTTCCTCTGGGAGTTCGAACACTGAAGCTTTCTTT. The chain uses TRBV30 and TRBJ1-1; unclear D gene. The CDR3 loop spans 14 amino acids. Germline V gene lookup returns CDR1 GTSNPN and CDR2 SVGIG (reference sequence). The V end was cut by 6 bases, the J end by 1 base, with 15 bases between.

The gene calls are TRBV10-3 and TRBJ2-4; unclear D gene. The V end lost 1 base, the J end lost 0 bases, and 13 bases lay between the germline ends. The CDR3 runs 17 residues. Germline V lookup: CDR1 ENHRY, CDR2 SYGVKD. The CDR3 DNA reads TGTGCCATCAGTGAGTTCGTCCAGCCCATAGCCAAAAACATTCAGTACTTC. Translation gives CAISEFVQPIAKNIQYF.

This chain connects TRBV19 to TRBJ2-5; D unclear. This CDR3 has 14 amino acids. Trimming removed 3 bases at V and 4 bases at J, with 12 bases between. From germline, CDR1 is LNHDA and CDR2 SQIVND (reference sequence). For the CDR3, the DNA is TGTGCCAGTAGTATTGGGCCCACCCCAGAGACCCAGTACTTC. This encodes CASSIGPTPETQYF.